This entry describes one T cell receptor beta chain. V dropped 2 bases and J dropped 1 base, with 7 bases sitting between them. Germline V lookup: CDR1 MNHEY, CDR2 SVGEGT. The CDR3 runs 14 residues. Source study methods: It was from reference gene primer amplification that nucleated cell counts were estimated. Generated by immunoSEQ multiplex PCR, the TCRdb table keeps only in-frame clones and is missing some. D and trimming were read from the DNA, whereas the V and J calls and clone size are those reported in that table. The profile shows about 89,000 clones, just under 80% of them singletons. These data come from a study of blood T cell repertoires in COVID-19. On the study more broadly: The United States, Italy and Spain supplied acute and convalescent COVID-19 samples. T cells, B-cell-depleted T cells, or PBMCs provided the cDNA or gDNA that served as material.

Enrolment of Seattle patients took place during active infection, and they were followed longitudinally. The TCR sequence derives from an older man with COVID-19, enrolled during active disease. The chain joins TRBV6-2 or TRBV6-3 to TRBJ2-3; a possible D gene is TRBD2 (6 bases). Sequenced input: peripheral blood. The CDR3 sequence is CASSYRGGTDTQYF. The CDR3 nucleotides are TGTGCCAGCAGTTACCGCGGGGGCACAGATACGCAGTATTTT.